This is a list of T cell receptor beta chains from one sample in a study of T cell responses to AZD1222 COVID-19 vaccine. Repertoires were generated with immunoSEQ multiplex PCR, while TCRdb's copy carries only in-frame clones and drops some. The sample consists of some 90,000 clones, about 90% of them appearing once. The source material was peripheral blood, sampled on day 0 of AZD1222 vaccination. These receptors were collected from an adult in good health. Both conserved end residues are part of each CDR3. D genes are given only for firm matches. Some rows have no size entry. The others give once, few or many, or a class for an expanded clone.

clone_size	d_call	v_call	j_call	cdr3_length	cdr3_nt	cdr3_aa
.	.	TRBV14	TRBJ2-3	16	TGTGCCAGCAGCCAAGATGGGGGCAGGGGCACAGATACGCAGTATTTT	CASSQDGGRGTDTQYF
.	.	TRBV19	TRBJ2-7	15	TGTGCCAGTAGTCCCCGCCCGACAAAAACCTACGAGCAGTACTTC	CASSPRPTKTYEQYF
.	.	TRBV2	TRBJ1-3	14	TGTGCCGCCGGCTTGGGGGTCTCTGGAAACACCATATATTTT	CAAGLGVSGNTIYF
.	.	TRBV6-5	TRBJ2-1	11	TGTGCCAGCTGGTCGTACAATGAGCAGTTCTTC	CASWSYNEQFF
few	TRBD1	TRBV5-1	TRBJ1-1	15	TGCGCCAGCAGCTTTACAGGGGCCGGGGGGACTGAAGCTTTCTTT	CASSFTGAGGTEAFF
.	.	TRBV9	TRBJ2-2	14	TGTGCCAGCAGCGTAGGGCCGGGCATAGGGGAGCTGTTTTTT	CASSVGPGIGELFF
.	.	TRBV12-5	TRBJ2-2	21	TGTGCTAGTGGTTTGGTACCTGGATTCGCTAGGACAGATGAAAACACCGGGGAGCTGTTTTTT	CASGLVPGFARTDENTGELFF
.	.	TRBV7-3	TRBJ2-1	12	TGTGCCAGCAGCTTAATCCCAGGGGAGCAGTTCTTC	CASSLIPGEQFF
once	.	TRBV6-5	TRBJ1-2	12	TGTGCCAGCAGTTATTACTCGGGAGGCTACACCTTC	CASSYYSGGYTF
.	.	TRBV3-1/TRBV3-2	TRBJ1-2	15	TGTGCCAGCAGCCAATGGGACGTCTCTGGTGATGGCTACACCTTC	CASSQWDVSGDGYTF
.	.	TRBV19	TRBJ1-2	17	TGTGCCAGTACCAAATCACCCGGGACATTCGAACCCTATGGCTACACCTTC	CASTKSPGTFEPYGYTF
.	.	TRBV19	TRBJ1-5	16	TGTGCCAGTAGTATAGAAAGGGGGAAGAGCAATCAGCCCCAGCATTTT	CASSIERGKSNQPQHF
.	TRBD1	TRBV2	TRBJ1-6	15	TGTGCCAGCAGTTACCCGACAGGGGGTGATTCACCCCTCCACTTT	CASSYPTGGDSPLHF
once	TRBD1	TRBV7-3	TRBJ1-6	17	TGTGCCAGCAGCTCTGGGGAGTCCGGGCCAGGGGGTTCACCCCTCCACTTT	CASSSGESGPGGSPLHF
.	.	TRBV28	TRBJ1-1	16	TGTGCCAGCAGTTCCCCGAGCATTAAGGCGAACACTGAAGCTTTCTTT	CASSSPSIKANTEAFF
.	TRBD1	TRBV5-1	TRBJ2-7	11	TGCGCCAGCAGCTGGGACAGGGCTTTGTACTTC	CASSWDRALYF
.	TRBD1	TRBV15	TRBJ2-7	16	TGTGCCACCAGCAGAGACAAGGGGGCTAATAACTACGAGCAGTACTTC	CATSRDKGANNYEQYF
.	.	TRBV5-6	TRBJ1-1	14	TGTGCCAGCAGCTGGACGGTAATGAACACTGAAGCTTTCTTT	CASSWTVMNTEAFF
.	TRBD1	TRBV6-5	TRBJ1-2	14	TGTGCCAGCAGTTACGTCAGGGGGCGAGGTGGCTACACCTTC	CASSYVRGRGGYTF
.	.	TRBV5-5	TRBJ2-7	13	TGTGCCAGCAGCTTTGGCGTGCCCGACGAGCAGTACTTC	CASSFGVPDEQYF
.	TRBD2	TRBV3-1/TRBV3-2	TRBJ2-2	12	TGTGCCAGCACCGCGCGGGGGGGGGAGCTGTTTTTT	CASTARGGELFF
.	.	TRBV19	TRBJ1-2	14	TGTGCCAGTAGTACCGACGACAGGATCTATGGCTACACCTTC	CASSTDDRIYGYTF
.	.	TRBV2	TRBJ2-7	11	TGTGCCAGCAGTGAATTGAACGAGCAGTACTTC	CASSELNEQYF
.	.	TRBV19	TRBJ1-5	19	TGTGCCAGTAGTATGGACCGGGTCCTCTCCTTTTATAGCAATCAGCCCCAGCATTTT	CASSMDRVLSFYSNQPQHF
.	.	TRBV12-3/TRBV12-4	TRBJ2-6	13	TGTGCCAGCAGTTTAGATGGGGCCAACGTCCTGACTTTC	CASSLDGANVLTF
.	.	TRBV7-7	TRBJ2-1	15	TGTGCTAGCAGCTCACTATCCCCCCTTAACAATGAGCAGTTCTTC	CASSSLSPLNNEQFF
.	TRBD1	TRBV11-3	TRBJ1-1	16	TGTGCCAGCAGCTCATCTTACAGGGGGCCGGGTACTGAAGCTTTCTTT	CASSSSYRGPGTEAFF
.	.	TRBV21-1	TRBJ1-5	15	TGTGCCAGCAGCACACGGGACAGGGACAATCAGCCCCAGCATTTT	CASSTRDRDNQPQHF
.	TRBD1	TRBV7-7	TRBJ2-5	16	TGTGCTAGCAGCTCCGGGACAGGGGGATTGCAGGAGACCCAGTACTTC	CASSSGTGGLQETQYF